This T cell receptor beta chain came from a study of CD8+CD57+ T cells in acquired aplastic anemia. Findings and caveats of the study: It was found that about 31 CD8+ CDR3 sequences were shared between patients and controls.

This clonotype was counted a few times. Its antigen remains unknown. In patients chosen for sequencing, flow cytometry had shown CD8+CD57+ cell expansion. At blood sampling, none of the patients had yet received therapy. This CDR3 is 14 amino acids long. Trimming cost V 10 bases and J 5 bases, with 18 bases left between them. The germline V gene encodes CDR1 KGHSH and CDR2 LQKENI. TCR beta VDJ and CDR3 were profiled, and genomic DNA was the template. TCRdb recomputed calls from the reads with MiXCR, one row per CDR3 protein. The data contain about 40,000 distinct CDR3 sequences, roughly 63% of them singletons.

The chain recombines TRBV18 with TRBJ1-5; D perhaps matches TRBD1 (5 bases). The source of this sequence is a human donor with aplastic anemia. Sample: sorted CD4+, CD8+, or CD8+CD57+ T cells (not recorded which) from PBMCs. The CDR3 DNA is TGTGCCACCTTGTGGAGGACAAGGGATCAGCCCCAGCATTTT. Translation gives CATLWRTRDQPQHF. Based on the CDR3 plus reference TRBV18 and TRBJ1-5, the full variable domain is NAGVMQNPRHLVRRRGQEARLRCSPMKGHSHVYWYRQLPEEGLKFMVYLQKENIIDESGMPKERFSAEFPKEGPSILRIQQVVRGDSAAYFCATLWRTRDQPQHFGDGTRLSIL.